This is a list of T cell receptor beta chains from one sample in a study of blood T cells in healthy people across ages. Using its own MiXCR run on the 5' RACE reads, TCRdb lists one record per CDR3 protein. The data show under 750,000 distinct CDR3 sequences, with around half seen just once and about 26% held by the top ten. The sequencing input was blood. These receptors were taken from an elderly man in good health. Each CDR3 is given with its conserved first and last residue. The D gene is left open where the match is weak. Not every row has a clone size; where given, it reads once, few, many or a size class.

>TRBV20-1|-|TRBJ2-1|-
CSARGPREHRADEQFF
TGCAGTGCTAGGGGCCCACGGGAGCACAGGGCAGATGAGCAGTTCTTC
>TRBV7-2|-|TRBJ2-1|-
CASSPRGLAYTEQFF
TGTGCCAGCAGCCCAAGAGGCCTAGCGTACACTGAGCAGTTCTTC
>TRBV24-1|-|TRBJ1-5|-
CATSDLHGDSGGNQPQHF
TGTGCCACCAGTGATTTGCATGGGGATAGCGGCGGCAATCAGCCCCAGCATTTT
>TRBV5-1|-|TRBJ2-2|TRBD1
CASSANSGQGAGTGELFF
TGCGCCAGCAGCGCAAACAGTGGTCAGGGGGCAGGCACCGGGGAGCTGTTTTTT
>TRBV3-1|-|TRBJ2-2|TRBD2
CASSQDGRVFVPGELFF
TGTGCCAGCAGCCAAGACGGGAGGGTTTTTGTTCCCGGGGAGCTGTTTTTT
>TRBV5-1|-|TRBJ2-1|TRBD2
CASSPVAGGSYNEQFF
TGCGCCAGCAGCCCCGTAGCGGGAGGAAGCTACAATGAGCAGTTCTTC
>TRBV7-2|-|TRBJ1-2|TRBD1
CASSLHQGGYGYTF
TGTGCCAGCAGCTTACACCAGGGGGGGTATGGCTACACCTTC
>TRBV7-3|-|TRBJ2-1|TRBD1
CASSFPGGEKDEQFF
TGTGCCAGCAGCTTCCCAGGGGGAGAGAAAGATGAGCAGTTCTTC
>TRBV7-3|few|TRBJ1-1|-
CASSLNGGRNTEAFF
TGTGCCAGCAGCTTAAATGGGGGGAGAAACACTGAAGCTTTCTTT
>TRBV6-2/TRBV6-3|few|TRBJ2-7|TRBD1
CASTSGQGFSYEQYF
TGTGCCAGCACTTCCGGACAGGGTTTTTCCTACGAGCAGTACTTC
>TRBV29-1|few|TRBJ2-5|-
CSVDRRQTLNQETQYF
TGCAGCGTTGATAGAAGACAGACTCTGAACCAAGAGACCCAGTACTTC
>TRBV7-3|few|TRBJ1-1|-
CASSPNSDTEAFF
TGTGCCAGCAGCCCCAACTCTGACACTGAAGCTTTCTTT
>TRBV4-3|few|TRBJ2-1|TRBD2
CASSLAGGRASYNEQFF
TGCGCCAGCAGCCTAGCGGGGGGCAGAGCCTCCTACAATGAGCAGTTCTTC
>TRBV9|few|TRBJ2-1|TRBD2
CASSVALAGYNEQFF
TGTGCCAGCAGCGTAGCACTAGCGGGATACAATGAGCAGTTCTTC
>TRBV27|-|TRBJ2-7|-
CASSFGLGTYEQYF
TGTGCCAGCAGTTTCGGGTTGGGGACCTACGAGCAGTACTTC
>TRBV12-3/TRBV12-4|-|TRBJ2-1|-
CASRSWSSYNEQFF
TGTGCCAGCAGGTCTTGGAGCTCCTACAATGAGCAGTTCTTC
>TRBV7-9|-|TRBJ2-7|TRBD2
CTSTGRVAGTYEQYF
TGTACCAGCACCGGAAGGGTAGCGGGAACGTACGAGCAGTACTTC
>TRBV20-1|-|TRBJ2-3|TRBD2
CSARDWGLAGSTDTQYF
TGCAGTGCTAGAGATTGGGGACTAGCGGGGAGCACAGATACGCAGTATTTT
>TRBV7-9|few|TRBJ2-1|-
CASREGDNEQFF
TGTGCCAGCAGAGAAGGGGACAATGAGCAGTTCTTC
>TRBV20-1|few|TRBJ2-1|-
CSAPRQVNNEQFF
TGCAGTGCCCCCCGACAGGTAAACAATGAGCAGTTCTTC
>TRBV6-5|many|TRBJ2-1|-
CASSSTLGPGPYNEQFF
TGTGCCAGCAGTTCTACTTTAGGCCCAGGCCCCTACAATGAGCAGTTCTTC
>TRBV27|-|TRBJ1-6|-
CASSSAGNSPLHF
TGTGCCAGCAGTTCAGCGGGGAATTCACCCCTCCACTTT
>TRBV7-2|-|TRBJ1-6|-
CASSLDSRALHF
TGTGCCAGCAGCTTAGACAGTCGGGCCCTCCACTTT
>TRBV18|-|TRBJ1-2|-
CASSQAKTNYGYTF
TGTGCCAGCTCACAAGCTAAAACTAACTATGGCTACACCTTC
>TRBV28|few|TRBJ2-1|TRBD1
CASSKTGFDEQFF
TGTGCCAGCAGTAAGACAGGGTTCGATGAGCAGTTCTTC
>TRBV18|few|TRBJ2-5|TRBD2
CASSAGLAGGEETQYF
TGTGCCAGCTCCGCGGGACTAGCGGGAGGAGAGGAGACCCAGTACTTC
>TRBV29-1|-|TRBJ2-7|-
CSVAGPQLGQYF
TGCAGCGTTGCGGGACCCCAACTGGGGCAGTACTTC
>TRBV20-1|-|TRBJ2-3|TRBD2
CSATGLGIDTQYF
TGCAGTGCAACGGGACTAGGTATAGATACGCAGTATTTT
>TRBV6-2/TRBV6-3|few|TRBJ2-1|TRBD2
CASSPGGAGKHEQFF
TGTGCCAGCAGCCCCGGGGGAGCGGGAAAACATGAGCAGTTCTTC
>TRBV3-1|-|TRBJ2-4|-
CASSLGQNGQYF
TGTGCCAGCAGCCTAGGTCAGAATGGACAGTACTTC
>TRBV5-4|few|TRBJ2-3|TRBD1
CASSYAGTGGANTQYF
TGTGCCAGCAGTTACGCTGGGACAGGGGGCGCAAATACGCAGTATTTT
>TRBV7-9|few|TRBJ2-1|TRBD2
CASSPVGASGPYNEQFF
TGTGCCAGCAGCCCAGTGGGGGCTAGCGGGCCCTACAATGAGCAGTTCTTC
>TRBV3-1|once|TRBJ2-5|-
CASSDWGEETQYF
TGTGCCAGCAGTGATTGGGGGGAAGAGACCCAGTACTTC
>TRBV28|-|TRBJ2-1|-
CASIQAGSYNEQFF
TGTGCCAGCATCCAAGCGGGCTCCTACAATGAGCAGTTCTTC
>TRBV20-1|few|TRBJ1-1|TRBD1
CSATKIRGANTEAFF
TGCAGTGCCACTAAAATCAGGGGGGCAAACACTGAAGCTTTCTTT
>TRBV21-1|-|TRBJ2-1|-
CASSKAQQFF
TGTGCCAGCAGCAAAGCGCAGCAGTTCTTC
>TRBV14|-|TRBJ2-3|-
CASSQVTSTDTQYF
TGTGCCAGCAGCCAAGTAACCTCCACAGATACGCAGTATTTT
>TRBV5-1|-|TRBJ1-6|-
CASSLEAVYNSPLHF
TGCGCCAGCAGCTTGGAGGCAGTTTATAATTCACCCCTCCACTTT
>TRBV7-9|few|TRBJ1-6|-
CASSLAGGDSPLHF
TGTGCCAGCAGCTTAGCAGGGGGTGATTCACCCCTCCACTTT
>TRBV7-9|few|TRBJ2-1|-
CASSVEVVGDEQFF
TGTGCCAGCAGCGTGGAGGTCGTAGGGGATGAGCAGTTCTTC
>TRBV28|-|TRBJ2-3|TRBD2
CASSPVPDSGRGTDTQYF
TGTGCCAGCAGCCCCGTCCCCGATAGCGGGAGAGGCACAGATACGCAGTATTTT
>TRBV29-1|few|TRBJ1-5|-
CSVGLTGQPQHF
TGCAGCGTTGGATTGACAGGCCAGCCCCAGCATTTT
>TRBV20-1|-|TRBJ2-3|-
CSARPTSLQYF
TGCAGTGCTAGACCGACTAGTTTGCAGTATTTT
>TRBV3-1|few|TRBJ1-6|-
CASSDRKISPLHF
TGTGCCAGCAGCGACCGGAAGATTTCACCCCTCCACTTT
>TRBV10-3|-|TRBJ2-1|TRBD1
CATQTGQMNNEQFF
TGTGCCACGCAGACGGGACAGATGAACAATGAGCAGTTCTTC
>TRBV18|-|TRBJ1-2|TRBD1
CASASDRDYGYTF
TGTGCCAGCGCTTCGGACAGGGACTATGGCTACACCTTC
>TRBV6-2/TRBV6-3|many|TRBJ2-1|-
CASSDSRQEQFF
TGTGCCAGTTCGGACTCGCGTCAAGAGCAGTTCTTC
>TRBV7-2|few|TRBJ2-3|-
CASSLAGGLPDTQYF
TGTGCCAGCAGCTTAGCCGGGGGTTTACCAGATACGCAGTATTTT
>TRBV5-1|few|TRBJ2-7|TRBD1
CASSYSPGQGPEQYF
TGCGCCAGCAGCTACAGTCCGGGACAGGGCCCCGAGCAGTACTTC
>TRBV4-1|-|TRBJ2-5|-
CASSQGTRGAETQYF
TGCGCCAGCAGCCAAGGAACCCGGGGGGCAGAGACCCAGTACTTC
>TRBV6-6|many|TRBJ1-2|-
CASSLGEYYGYTF
TGTGCCAGCAGTTTAGGGGAGTACTATGGCTACACCTTC